What follows are 20 T cell receptor beta chains derived from one specimen sequenced in a study of T cells in Graves' hyperthyroidism and ophthalmopathy. The investigators amplified TCR beta CDR3 regions from RNA transcripts. A set of HTBI primers served as the primers for a first-round RT-PCR of the TCR CDR3. From the multiplex PCR reads, TCRdb called clonotypes with MiXCR, one entry per CDR3 protein. In the table there are some 460,000 distinct CDR3 sequences, approximately 15% of which are singletons. The material sequenced was blood. Receptor source: a woman between 18 and 29 years old with Graves' hyperthyroidism.

This clonotype was counted many times. The rearrangement joins TRBV3-1 to TRBJ2-1; D is perhaps TRBD2 (6 bases). The CDR3 runs 18 residues. CDR1 LGHDT and CDR2 YNNKEL come from the germline V gene (reference sequence). Between the trimmed V and J ends, which lost 9 bases and 0 bases, there was a span of 24 bases. The CDR3 sequence: CASKITSLAGSSYNEQFF. CDR3 DNA sequence: TGTGCCAGTAAAATTACTAGCCTAGCCGGAAGCTCCTACAATGAGCAGTTCTTC.

This clonotype was observed at least ten times. The V gene is TRBV5-8, the J gene TRBJ2-5; tentatively, D is TRBD2 (7 bases). Trimming cost V 2 bases and J 2 bases, with 16 bases left between them. The CDR3 sequence is 16 residues long. CDR1 SGHTS and CDR2 YDEGEE come from the germline V gene. The CDR3 is CASSFSAGAQQETQYF. For the CDR3, the DNA is TGTGCCAGCAGCTTTTCCGCGGGGGCCCAACAAGAGACCCAGTACTTC.

The chain links TRBV20-1 to TRBJ1-1, with 9 bases that match TRBD1. CDR3 length: 15 residues. The germline gives CDR1 DFQATT, CDR2 SNEGSKA (reference sequence). The ends lost 1 base at V and 3 bases at J; junction bases unmatched: 6. CDR3 in DNA: TGCAGTGCTAGAGCCGGGACAGGGTTGGACACTGAAGCTTTCTTT. Amino acid sequence: CSARAGTGLDTEAFF.

The table lists this clonotype with many counts. The gene calls are TRBV28 and TRBJ1-5; maybe TRBD1 (5 bases). This CDR3 is built from 14 residues. V lost 6 bases, J lost 3 bases, and 12 bases lay in between. The germline V gene has CDR1 MDHEN and CDR2 SYDVKM. Here the CDR3 reads CASRTGTLNQPQHF. In DNA, the CDR3 is TGTGCCAGCAGGACCGGGACCCTCAATCAGCCCCAGCATTTT. Complete variable domain (other parts from reference TRBV28 and TRBJ1-5): DVKVTQSSRYLVKRTGEKVFLECVQDMDHENMFWYRQDPGLGLRLIYFSYDVKMKEKGDIPEGYSVSREKKERFSLILESASTNQTSMYLCASRTGTLNQPQHFGDGTRLSIL.

This clonotype has at least ten counts. This rearrangement joins TRBV20-1 to TRBJ2-7; TRBD1 aligns across 7 bases. V shed 6 bases and J 3 bases; nucleotides not matched to a gene: 11. This CDR3 comprises 14 residues. Looked up from germline, CDR1 is DFQATT and CDR2 is SNEGSKA (reference sequence). This chain's CDR3 is CSARFGQAHYEQYF. DNA of the CDR3: TGCAGTGCCCGATTCGGACAGGCCCACTACGAGCAGTACTTC.

This clonotype occurred a few times. The chain carries TRBV6-1 and TRBJ2-6; either TRBD1 or TRBD2 may fit D (5 bases each). The CDR3 length is 16 residues. Germline CDR1 and CDR2: MNHNS and SASEGT. Trimming shortened V by 6 bases and J by 4 bases, and 16 bases separated the two germline ends. CDR3 protein: CASSPSVGAGANVLTF. The CDR3 DNA follows: TGTGCCAGCAGCCCCAGTGTCGGGGCCGGGGCCAACGTCCTGACTTTC.

This clonotype was seen many times. The chain employs TRBV4-1 and TRBJ1-1; D unresolved. Per germline, CDR1 MGHRA and CDR2 YSYEKL. The germline V and J ends were trimmed by 4 bases and 2 bases, with 11 bases remaining between them. CDR3 size: 14 residues. The CDR3 DNA follows: TGCGCCAGCAGCCTGGCCTCAGCAAACACTGAAGCTTTCTTT. It translates to CASSLASANTEAFF.

V gene TRBV5-1 combines with J gene TRBJ2-2; 9 bases are shared with TRBD1. This CDR3 has 15 amino acids. V shed 5 bases and J 2 bases; nucleotides not matched to a gene: 4. Germline lookup yields CDR1 SGHRS and CDR2 YFSETQ. The CDR3 coding sequence is TGCGCCAGCAGGGGGGGACAGGGAAACACCGGGGAGCTGTTTTTT. Its protein is CASRGGQGNTGELFF.

This clonotype was seen more than once but under ten times. The V and J genes are TRBV5-4 and TRBJ1-1, with D tentatively TRBD1 (6 bases). CDR1 and CDR2 (germline): SGHNT, YYREEE (reference sequence). The CDR3 has 15 residues. V lost 1 base to trimming and J lost 0 bases, with 10 bases between them. In DNA form, the CDR3 reads TGTGCCAGCAGCTTGCCCACAGGGATGAACACTGAAGCTTTCTTT. This encodes CASSLPTGMNTEAFF.

This clonotype was seen repeatedly, ten times or more. The rearrangement uses TRBV12-3 or TRBV12-4 and TRBJ1-5; TRBD1 matches 8 bases. The trim removed 4 bases at V and 3 bases at J, leaving 14 bases unmatched. The CDR3 runs 18 residues. The CDR3: CASSSPPGTGANNQPQHF. The CDR3 region has the DNA TGTGCCAGCAGTTCCCCCCCCGGGACAGGAGCTAACAATCAGCCCCAGCATTTT.

This clonotype has at least ten counts. The rearrangement joins TRBV30 to TRBJ2-7; D is perhaps TRBD1 (6 bases). V was pared by 0 bases and J by 9 bases, with 18 bases between. CDR3 length: 14 amino acids. Germline V CDR1 and CDR2: GTSNPN, SVGIG (reference sequence). The CDR3 sequence is CAWSVKDRDPGQYF. CDR3 nucleotide sequence: TGTGCCTGGAGTGTGAAGGACAGAGATCCCGGGCAGTACTTC.

At least ten counts were recorded for this clonotype. The chain links TRBV2 to TRBJ1-4; D is perhaps TRBD1 (6 bases). The V and J ends lost 6 bases and 8 bases respectively, with 13 bases between them. This CDR3 contains 13 residues. Per germline, CDR1 SNHLY and CDR2 FYNNEI. The CDR3 spells CASRATGPEKLFF. CDR3 in DNA: TGTGCCAGCAGGGCTACAGGGCCCGAAAAACTGTTTTTT.

The chain couples TRBV7-9 to TRBJ2-1; 10 positions agree with TRBD2. This CDR3 spans 16 amino acids. Germline CDR1 SEHNR, CDR2 FQNEAQ (reference sequence). The J segment lost 4 bases and the V segment lost 5 bases, leaving 8 bases of the junction unmatched. Here the CDR3 reads CASSPRSGGTYNEQFF. The CDR3 DNA reads as TGTGCCAGCAGCCCCCGTAGCGGGGGGACATACAATGAGCAGTTCTTC.

This clonotype was seen ten or more times. This chain connects TRBV5-1 to TRBJ1-1; D ambiguous. Germline values: CDR1 SGHRS, CDR2 YFSETQ. The CDR3 is 13 residues long. Trimming removed 3 bases from V and 1 base from J, with 7 bases in between. Here the CDR3 DNA reads TGCGCCAGCAGCTCGGCCCAGAACACTGAAGCTTTCTTT. Encoded protein: CASSSAQNTEAFF. Using reference TRBV5-1 and TRBJ1-1 for the parts outside the CDR3, the full variable domain is KAGVTQTPRYLIKTRGQQVTLSCSPISGHRSVSWYQQTPGQGLQFLFEYFSETQRNKGNFPGRFSGRQFSNSRSEMNVSTLELGDSALYLCASSSAQNTEAFFGQGTRLTVV.

In its sample, this clonotype was seen a few times. The V call is TRBV20-1, the J call TRBJ2-3; 8 positions agree with TRBD1. The CDR3 has 21 amino acids. The trim removed 5 bases at V and 2 bases at J, leaving 27 bases unmatched. Germline V gives CDR1 DFQATT, CDR2 SNEGSKA (reference sequence). The CDR3 nucleotides are TGCAGTGCTTCCCTCGTGCTCGTCGCGGCTGGACAGGGTTTATTCACAGATACGCAGTATTTT. Translating gives CSASLVLVAAGQGLFTDTQYF.

This chain joins TRBV9 and TRBJ1-4, with unresolved D. Germline-derived CDR1 and CDR2 are SGDLS and YYNGEE. V was trimmed by 2 bases and J by 7 bases, leaving 15 bases between them. The CDR3 extends over 15 amino acids. As DNA, the CDR3 is TGTGCCAGCAGCGTGTCGGGTAGGCTACTTGAAAAACTGTTTTTT. Translated: CASSVSGRLLEKLFF.

The sample holds many counts of this clonotype. This CDR3 is CASSGQGLSYEQYF. The CDR3 nucleotides are TGTGCCAGCAGCGGACAGGGACTTTCCTACGAGCAGTACTTC. V usage is TRBV12-3 or TRBV12-4 and J usage is TRBJ2-7; 8 positions match TRBD1. V lost 6 bases to trimming and J lost 1 base; unmatched junction nucleotides: 5. CDR3 size: 14 residues.

This clonotype has a count of ten or more. The chain couples TRBV30 to TRBJ2-4; 8 bases map to TRBD2. CDR1 and CDR2 (germline): GTSNPN, SVGIG (reference sequence). Trimming at V came to 8 bases and at J to 3 bases, leaving 9 bases not matched to a gene. CDR3 length equals 14 residues. CDR3 nucleotides: TGTGCCACGGCCGCGGGGGGTGGCAAAAACATTCAGTACTTC. Amino acids: CATAAGGGKNIQYF. Looking up the rest from reference TRBV30 and TRBJ2-4 gives the full variable domain: SQTIHQWPATLVQPVGSPLSLECTVEGTSNPNLYWYRQAAGRGLQLLFYSVGIGQISSEVPQNLSASRPQDRQFILSSKKLLLSDSGFYLCATAAGGGKNIQYFGAGTRLSVL.

The chain uses TRBV4-1 and TRBJ2-7; TRBD1 matches at 11 bases. V gave up 3 bases and J gave up 6 bases; unmatched junction bases: 7. The length of the CDR3 is 15 residues. Germline V CDR1 and CDR2: MGHRA, YSYEKL. In nucleotides, the CDR3 is TGCGCCAGCAGCCAGTCCACGGGGACAGGGGGCGAGCAGTACTTC. This gives the protein CASSQSTGTGGEQYF.

This chain connects TRBV7-9 to TRBJ1-6; no firm D call. There are 15 residues in the CDR3. The germline V gene has CDR1 SEHNR and CDR2 FQNEAQ (reference sequence). The ends were cut back, 5 bases at V and 7 bases at J, with 15 bases in the middle. CDR3 protein: CASSAYSGSNSPLHF. As DNA, the CDR3 is TGTGCCAGCAGCGCCTATTCTGGGAGCAATTCACCCCTCCACTTT.